This T cell receptor beta chain is drawn from a study of blood T cell repertoires in COVID-19. Study-wide context: The United States, Italy and Spain were the sources of the acute and convalescent COVID-19 samples. In each case, the material was cDNA or gDNA derived from T cells, B-cell-depleted T cells, or PBMCs.

The CDR3 extends over 18 amino acids. CDR1 SGDLS and CDR2 YYNGEE come from the germline V gene. V lost 0 bases, J lost 3 bases, and 10 bases stayed unmatched. Per the study methods: Using reference gene primer amplification, nucleated cell counts were estimated. Assay: immunoSEQ multiplex PCR; the TCRdb copy retains only in-frame clones and omits some. Clonal size and the V and J genes are those of that table, whereas D and trimming came from the DNA. This sample carries more than 200,000 clones, roughly 86% of them seen once, and the ten largest clones take about 1.5%. This clone is a singleton in its sample. Resolution of symptoms, clearance, or two negative PCRs was present in recovered Cohort 3 donors.

The chain uses TRBV9 and TRBJ2-7; 12 bases agree with TRBD2. This sequence was found in a woman in her forties or fifties who had recovered from COVID-19. The sequenced sample consisted of PBMCs or T cells enriched from blood (not recorded which). The CDR3 region is CASSVDPGRTSGVYEQYF. CDR3 nucleotide sequence: TGTGCCAGCAGCGTAGATCCAGGGCGGACTAGCGGGGTCTACGAGCAGTACTTC.